Presented here are 27 T cell receptor beta chains from one specimen sequenced in a study of T-cell memory formation after mild COVID-19. MiXCR was run by TCRdb on the 5' RACE reads, yielding one entry per CDR3 protein. This table holds roughly 110,000 distinct CDR3 sequences, roughly 12% found once. The sequenced sample consisted of PBMCs or a T cell subset sorted from them (not recorded which). The receptors were sampled from an adult woman who had mild COVID-19 (a few samples of this study predate the infection). Cell type and time point are not known.

This clonotype was seen repeatedly, ten times or more. The V call is TRBV6-1, the J call TRBJ2-7, with 9 positions matching TRBD1. Trimming took 5 bases from V and 2 from J; bases not matched to a gene: 4. The CDR3 runs to 14 residues. CDR1 and CDR2 from the germline V gene are MNHNS and SASEGT. CDR3 amino acids: CASSMTGGTYEQYF. CDR3 nucleotide sequence: TGTGCCAGCAGTATGACAGGGGGAACCTACGAGCAGTACTTC.

V is TRBV6-6 and J is TRBJ1-1; unclear D gene. V was trimmed by 7 bases and J by 8 bases, leaving 11 bases between them. CDR1 is MNHNY, CDR2 SVGAGI, per germline (reference sequence). The CDR3 is 11 amino acids. The DNA for the CDR3 is TGTGCCAGCAAGAATGGGGTGGAAGCTTTCTTT. It encodes CASKNGVEAFF.

This clonotype turned up a few times. CDR3 residues: CASSSTGLAGEMSYNEQFF. In DNA, the CDR3 is TGTGCCAGCAGTTCGACGGGACTAGCGGGAGAGATGTCCTACAATGAGCAGTTCTTC. V usage is TRBV6-2 or TRBV6-3 and J usage is TRBJ2-1; 14 nucleotides agree with TRBD2. After removal of 4 bases from V and 1 base from J, the junction contained 9 bases not matched to a gene. Germline V gene sequence: CDR1 MNHEY, CDR2 SVGEGT. The CDR3 sequence is 19 residues long.

The J gene is TRBJ2-7, the V gene TRBV27, with D perhaps being TRBD1 or TRBD2 (5 bases each). The CDR3 is 14 amino acids. V was trimmed by 4 bases and J by 5 bases, leaving 15 bases between them. Germline CDR1 reads MNHEY; CDR2 reads SMNVEV (reference sequence). DNA for the CDR3: TGTGCCAGCAGTTCTTACGGGGACCTGAACGAGCAGTACTTC. Its translation: CASSSYGDLNEQYF.

This clonotype appeared a few times. The chain recombines TRBV6-5 with TRBJ1-2; TRBD1 might be the D (6 bases). CDR1 and CDR2 from the germline V gene are MNHEY and SVGAGI. V was clipped by 2 bases and J by 4 bases, with 8 bases between them. The CDR3 is 13 residues long. The CDR3 spells CASSYLDSYGYTF. CDR3 sequence (DNA): TGTGCCAGCAGTTACCTGGACAGCTATGGCTACACCTTC.

Many counts were recorded for this clonotype. The chain has TRBV7-9 and TRBJ2-3; D is undetermined. Germline V gene data show CDR1 as SEHNR and CDR2 as FQNEAQ (reference sequence). CDR3 length: 15 amino acids. The ends were cut back, 1 base at V and 3 bases at J, with 11 bases in the middle. The CDR3 loop reads CASSLEERATDTQYF. Written as DNA, the CDR3 is TGTGCCAGCAGCTTAGAGGAAAGGGCTACAGATACGCAGTATTTT.

This clonotype was seen many times. The V and J genes are TRBV12-3 or TRBV12-4 and TRBJ2-7; 9 nucleotides line up with TRBD1. The CDR3 is 17 residues long. Losses at the gene ends were 5 bases for V and 2 bases for J; bases not matched to a gene: 13. The CDR3 DNA reads TGTGCCAGCAGTCCGGGGACAGGGATAATTTCTGCCTACGAGCAGTACTTC. Residues: CASSPGTGIISAYEQYF.

This clonotype appeared a few times. This chain joins TRBV27 and TRBJ2-7, with D tentatively TRBD1 or TRBD2 (5 bases each). This CDR3 is built from 15 residues. Germline-derived CDR1 and CDR2 are MNHEY and SMNVEV (reference sequence). Trimming cost V 6 bases and J 1 base, with 16 bases left between them. CDR3 coding DNA: TGTGCCAGCAGCCCCACCGGGACGGAATCCTACGAGCAGTACTTC. Encoded protein: CASSPTGTESYEQYF.

Within the sample, this clonotype is medium-sized (0.01 to 0.1%). The chain combines TRBV4-3 with TRBJ2-7; 10 bases are shared with TRBD2. Germline V gene data show CDR1 as LGHNA and CDR2 as YSLEER. The CDR3 is made up of 16 amino acids. After removal of 5 bases from V and 2 bases from J, the junction contained 9 bases not matched to a gene. CDR3 sequence reads: CASSMGLAGETYEQYF. The CDR3 DNA reads as TGCGCCAGCAGCATGGGGCTAGCGGGAGAAACCTACGAGCAGTACTTC.

This clonotype was counted ten times or more. The chain recombines TRBV4-3 with TRBJ2-1; 7 positions match TRBD2. This CDR3 is built from 16 residues. V gave up 1 base and J gave up 4 bases; unmatched junction bases: 7. CDR1 and CDR2 from the germline V gene are LGHNA and YSLEER. CDR3 nucleotides: TGCGCCAGCAGCCAAGTAGCTTGGGAGGGATACAATGAGCAGTTCTTC. Translated, it gives CASSQVAWEGYNEQFF.

V gene TRBV25-1 combines with J gene TRBJ2-1; 8 positions agree with TRBD1. The CDR3 runs 14 residues. Germline-derived CDR1 and CDR2 are MGHDK and SYGVNS. The trim removed 5 bases at V and 3 bases at J, leaving 3 bases unmatched. CDR3 region: CASSRGQVYNEQFF. Written as DNA, the CDR3 is TGTGCCAGCAGTAGGGGACAGGTCTACAATGAGCAGTTCTTC. The variable domain in full, completed from reference TRBV25-1 and TRBJ2-1, reads EADIYQTPRYLVIGTGKKITLECSQTMGHDKMYWYQQDPGMELHLIHYSYGVNSTEKGDLSSESTVSRIRTEHFPLTLESARPSHTSQYLCASSRGQVYNEQFFGPGTRLTVL.

The rearrangement joins TRBV7-9 to TRBJ2-1, with 10 bases that match TRBD1. The CDR3 extends over 16 amino acids. J was trimmed by 7 bases and V by 4 bases; bases with no gene match: 10. Germline CDR1 SEHNR, CDR2 FQNEAQ (reference sequence). CDR3 coding DNA: TGTGCCAGCAGCTCTAACCGGGACAGGGGTGCGAATGAGCAGTTCTTC. Encoded protein: CASSSNRDRGANEQFF.

The rearrangement joins TRBV4-2 to TRBJ2-1; 7 bases align to TRBD2. Germline V gives CDR1 LGHNA, CDR2 YNFKEQ. Trimming cost V 0 bases and J 9 bases; bases outside gene matches: 5. The CDR3 extends over 14 amino acids. The CDR3: CASSQDAGVTEQFF. The CDR3 DNA sequence: TGTGCCAGCAGCCAAGATGCGGGAGTAACTGAGCAGTTCTTC.

The rearrangement joins TRBV4-3 to TRBJ2-5; 13 nucleotides match TRBD2. The V segment lost 0 bases and the J segment 4 bases; nucleotides outside the gene matches: 8. Germline CDR1 is LGHNA and CDR2 is YSLEER. This CDR3 spans 18 amino acids. The CDR3 DNA reads as TGCGCCAGCAGCCAAGACAGACTAGCGGGAGGAATGAGAGAGACCCAGTACTTC. Protein product: CASSQDRLAGGMRETQYF.

CDR3 sequence (DNA): TGCAGCGGGCCTAACAGACCTGGCTACACCTTC. Translated, it gives CSGPNRPGYTF. V is TRBV29-1 and J is TRBJ1-2; no firm D call. The CDR3 has 11 residues. Germline V CDR1 and CDR2: SQVTM, ANQGSEA. The V gene lost 7 bases and the J gene lost 7 bases, with 13 bases spanning the gap.

The chain combines TRBV7-2 with TRBJ2-1, with TRBD1 identical over 7 bases. There are 15 residues in the CDR3. Germline values: CDR1 SGHTA, CDR2 FQGNSA. V lost 1 base, J lost 2 bases, and 2 bases stayed unmatched. The CDR3 sequence is CASSLEGTAYNEQFF. The CDR3 DNA reads as TGTGCCAGCAGCTTAGAGGGGACAGCCTACAATGAGCAGTTCTTC.

This rearrangement joins TRBV4-1 to TRBJ2-1; 10 nucleotides line up with TRBD1. With V trimmed by 1 base and J by 8 bases, 2 bases remained unmatched. Germline assignment: CDR1 MGHRA and CDR2 YSYEKL. This CDR3 comprises 14 residues. CDR3 nucleotides: TGCGCCAGCAGCCAAGGACAGGGGGCCTATGAGCAGTTCTTC. Amino acids: CASSQGQGAYEQFF.

This chain links TRBV15 with TRBJ2-7; D is undetermined. The germline CDR1 and CDR2 sequences are LNHNV and YYDKDF (reference sequence). The CDR3 is 14 amino acids. V shed 0 bases and J shed 10 bases, with 16 bases lying between them. CDR3 protein: CATSREVPYGDQYF. CDR3 DNA: TGTGCCACCAGCAGAGAGGTTCCCTACGGCGATCAGTACTTC.

The chain links TRBV7-9 to TRBJ2-3; 7 bases are shared with TRBD2. The CDR3 length is 15 residues. The trim removed 1 base at V and 5 bases at J, leaving 6 bases unmatched. Germline V CDR1 and CDR2: SEHNR, FQNEAQ (reference sequence). The CDR3 DNA reads TGTGCCAGCAGCTTAGGGCGCAGGGAGGGAGATACGCAGTATTTT. Translating gives CASSLGRREGDTQYF.

The chain employs TRBV13 and TRBJ2-5; D unresolved. The CDR3 totals 16 residues. The V gene's germline CDR1 is PRHDT and CDR2 FYEKMQ (reference sequence). Trimming removed 5 bases at V and 0 bases at J, with 16 bases between. The CDR3 DNA is TGTGCCAGCAGCAGTGGTATCGAGTCGTACCAAGAGACCCAGTACTTC. This codes for CASSSGIESYQETQYF. The full variable domain, rest sourced from reference TRBV13 and TRBJ2-5, is AAGVIQSPRHLIKEKRETATLKCYPIPRHDTVYWYQQGPGQDPQFLISFYEKMQSDKGSIPDRFSAQQFSDYHSELNMSSLELGDSALYFCASSSGIESYQETQYFGPGTRLLVL.

The gene calls are TRBV6-5 and TRBJ1-1; D is perhaps TRBD1 (5 bases). The CDR3 totals 15 residues. Germline V lookup: CDR1 MNHEY, CDR2 SVGAGI. V lost 0 bases and J 0 bases, leaving 8 bases between the germline ends. This chain's CDR3 is CASSYSQEMNTEAFF. The CDR3 region has the DNA TGTGCCAGCAGTTACTCACAGGAAATGAACACTGAAGCTTTCTTT.

This clonotype has only a few counts. The chain employs TRBV20-1 and TRBJ2-2; the D gene is possibly TRBD2 (5 bases). V lost 0 bases, J lost 2 bases, and 13 bases lay in between. The CDR3 totals 16 residues. The germline V gene has CDR1 DFQATT and CDR2 SNEGSKA (reference sequence). CDR3 amino acids: CSARDFRESNTGELFF. The CDR3 DNA reads TGCAGTGCTAGAGATTTTCGGGAAAGTAACACCGGGGAGCTGTTTTTT.

V usage is TRBV7-8 and J usage is TRBJ1-4, with D perhaps TRBD1 (5 bases). In germline, CDR1 is SGHVS, CDR2 FQNEAQ. The CDR3 covers 15 residues. Trimming took off 1 base at V and 3 bases at J, with 9 bases between the two ends. Here the CDR3 reads CASSLDRGPNEKLFF. CDR3 DNA: TGTGCCAGCAGCTTAGACCGGGGCCCTAATGAAAAACTGTTTTTT.

This clonotype was recorded many times. The rearrangement links TRBV3-1 to TRBJ2-2, with TRBD2 identical over 11 bases. Germline V gene lookup returns CDR1 LGHDT and CDR2 YNNKEL (reference sequence). This CDR3 has 18 residues. J gave up 5 bases and V 5 bases, and 13 bases lay outside the gene matches. The DNA of the CDR3 is TGTGCCAGCAGCTATAACCCCATAGCGGGGGGGCCGACCGGGGAGCTGTTTTTT. Translating it yields CASSYNPIAGGPTGELFF.

V and J are TRBV11-3 and TRBJ2-7; 8 nucleotides agree with TRBD1. V lost 0 bases and J lost 4; bases outside the gene matches: 8. CDR3 length: 16 amino acids. CDR1 SGHNT and CDR2 YENEEA come from the germline V gene. The CDR3 DNA follows: TGTGCCAGCAGCTTAGAAGGGACAGGAGCCTTTTACGAGCAGTACTTC. Translation gives CASSLEGTGAFYEQYF.

This clonotype has a handful of counts. This rearrangement joins TRBV27 to TRBJ1-2; D is ambiguous. This CDR3 is 14 amino acids long. V dropped 2 bases and J dropped 6 bases, with 13 bases sitting between them. Germline V gives CDR1 MNHEY, CDR2 SMNVEV (reference sequence). CDR3 residues: CASSLAGTAHGYTF. CDR3 coding DNA: TGTGCCAGCAGTTTAGCAGGAACGGCGCATGGCTACACCTTC.

The rearrangement joins TRBV7-2 to TRBJ2-1; 8 nucleotides align to TRBD2. The V gene's germline CDR1 is SGHTA and CDR2 FQGNSA. This CDR3 region has 15 residues. After removal of 2 bases from V and 2 bases from J, the junction contained 2 bases not matched to a gene. CDR3 in DNA: TGTGCCAGCAGCTTAAATAGCGGGGCCTACAATGAGCAGTTCTTC. It specifies CASSLNSGAYNEQFF.